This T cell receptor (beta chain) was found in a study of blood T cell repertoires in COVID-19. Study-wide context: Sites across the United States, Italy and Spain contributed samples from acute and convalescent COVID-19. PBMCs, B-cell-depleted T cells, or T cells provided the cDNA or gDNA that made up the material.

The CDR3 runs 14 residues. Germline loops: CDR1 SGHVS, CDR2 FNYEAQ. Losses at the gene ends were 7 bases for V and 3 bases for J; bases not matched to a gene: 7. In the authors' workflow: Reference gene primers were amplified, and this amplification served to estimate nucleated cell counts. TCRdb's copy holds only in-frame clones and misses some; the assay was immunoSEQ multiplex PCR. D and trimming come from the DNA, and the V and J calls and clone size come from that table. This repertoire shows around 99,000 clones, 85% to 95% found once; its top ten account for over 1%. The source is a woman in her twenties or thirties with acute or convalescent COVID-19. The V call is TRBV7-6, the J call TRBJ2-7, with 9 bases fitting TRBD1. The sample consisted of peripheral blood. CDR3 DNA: TGTGCCAGCACCCATCCGGGACAGGGCTACGAGCAGTACTTC. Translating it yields CASTHPGQGYEQYF.